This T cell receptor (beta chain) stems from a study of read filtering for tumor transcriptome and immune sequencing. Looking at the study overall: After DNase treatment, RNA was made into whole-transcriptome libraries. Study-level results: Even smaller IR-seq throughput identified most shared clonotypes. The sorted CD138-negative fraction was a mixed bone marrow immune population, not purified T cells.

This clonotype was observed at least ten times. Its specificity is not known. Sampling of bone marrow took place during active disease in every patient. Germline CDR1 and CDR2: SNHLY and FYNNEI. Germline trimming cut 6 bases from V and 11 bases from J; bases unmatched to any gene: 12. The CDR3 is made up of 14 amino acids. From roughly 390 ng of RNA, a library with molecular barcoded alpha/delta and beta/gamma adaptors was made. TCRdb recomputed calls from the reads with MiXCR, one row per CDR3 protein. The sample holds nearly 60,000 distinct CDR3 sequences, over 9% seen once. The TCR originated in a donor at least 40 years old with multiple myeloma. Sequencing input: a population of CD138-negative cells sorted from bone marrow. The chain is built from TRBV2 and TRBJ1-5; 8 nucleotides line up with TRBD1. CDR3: CASSDAGQGGSQHF. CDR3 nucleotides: TGTGCCAGCAGCGATGCTGGACAGGGAGGTTCCCAGCATTTT. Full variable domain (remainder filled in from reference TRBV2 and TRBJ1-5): EPEVTQTPSHQVTQMGQEVILRCVPISNHLYFYWYRQILGQKVEFLVSFYNNEISEKSEIFDDQFSVERPDGSNFTLKIRSTKLEDSAMYFCASSDAGQGGSQHFGDGTRLSIL.